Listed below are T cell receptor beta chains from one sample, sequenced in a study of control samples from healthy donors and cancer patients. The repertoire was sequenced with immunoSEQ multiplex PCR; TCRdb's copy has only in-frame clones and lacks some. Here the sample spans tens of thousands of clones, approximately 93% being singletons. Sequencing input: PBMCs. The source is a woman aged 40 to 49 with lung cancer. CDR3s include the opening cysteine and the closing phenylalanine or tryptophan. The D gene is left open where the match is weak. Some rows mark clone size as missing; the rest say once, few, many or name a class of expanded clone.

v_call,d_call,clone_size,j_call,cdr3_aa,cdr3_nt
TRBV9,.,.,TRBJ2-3,CASSADSADTQYF,TGTGCCAGCAGCGCAGACTCCGCAGATACGCAGTATTTT
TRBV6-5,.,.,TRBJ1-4,CASSYGSKNEKLFF,TGTGCCAGCAGTTACGGCAGCAAAAATGAAAAACTGTTTTTT
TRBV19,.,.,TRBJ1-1,CASSIGLEAFF,TGTGCCAGTAGTATCGGGCTTGAAGCTTTCTTT
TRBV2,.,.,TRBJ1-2,CAAKDRRNYGYTF,TGTGCCGCAAAGGACAGACGAAACTATGGCTACACCTTC
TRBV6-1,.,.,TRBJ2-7,CASSSPGGAYEQYF,TGTGCCAGCAGTTCCCCTGGAGGGGCCTACGAGCAGTACTTC
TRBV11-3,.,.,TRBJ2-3,CASSLGAQGTDTQYF,TGTGCCAGCAGCTTAGGGGCCCAAGGGACAGATACGCAGTATTTT
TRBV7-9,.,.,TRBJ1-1,CASSFSPGPLSF,TGTGCCAGCAGCTTTTCTCCAGGTCCCCTTTCCTTT
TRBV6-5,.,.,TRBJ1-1,CASSHSWTEPTEAFF,TGTGCCAGCAGTCATTCCTGGACGGAGCCCACTGAAGCTTTCTTT
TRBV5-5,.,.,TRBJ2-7,CASSLANPYEQYF,TGTGCCAGCAGCTTGGCCAACCCCTACGAGCAGTACTTC
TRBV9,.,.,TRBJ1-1,CASSVEGRAKAFF,TGTGCCAGCAGCGTAGAGGGCAGGGCAAAAGCTTTCTTT
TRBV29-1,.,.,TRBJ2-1,CSVEALGGGSYNEQFF,TGCAGCGTTGAAGCTTTAGGGGGGGGGTCCTACAATGAGCAGTTCTTC
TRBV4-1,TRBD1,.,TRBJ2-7,CASSQLGTASYEQYF,TGCGCCAGCAGCCAATTAGGGACAGCCTCCTACGAGCAGTACTTC
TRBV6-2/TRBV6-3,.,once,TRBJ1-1,CASSYSTSEAFF,TGTGCCAGCAGTTACTCGACCTCAGAAGCTTTCTTT
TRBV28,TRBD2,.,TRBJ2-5,CASSLVRGTSGNQETQYF,TGTGCCAGCAGCTTAGTTAGAGGGACTAGCGGGAACCAAGAGACCCAGTACTTC
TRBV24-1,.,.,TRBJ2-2,CATSLGTIGPGELFF,TGTGCCACCAGTCTAGGGACCATAGGACCCGGGGAGCTGTTTTTT
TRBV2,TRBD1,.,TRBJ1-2,CASSRDRASNYGYTF,TGTGCCAGCAGCCGAGACAGGGCCTCTAACTATGGCTACACCTTC
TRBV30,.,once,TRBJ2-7,CASSPSYSSYEQYF,TGTGCATCTTCCCCCTCTTACAGTTCCTACGAGCAGTACTTC
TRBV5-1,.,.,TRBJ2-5,CASSLAGETQYF,TGCGCCAGCAGCTTGGCCGGGGAGACCCAGTACTTC
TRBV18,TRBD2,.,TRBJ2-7,CASSLGLAGAYEQYF,TGTGCCAGCTCACTGGGACTAGCGGGGGCCTACGAGCAGTACTTC
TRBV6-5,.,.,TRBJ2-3,CASSRGPPDTQYF,TGTGCCAGCAGCAGAGGCCCCCCAGATACGCAGTATTTT
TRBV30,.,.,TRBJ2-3,CAFGGLRDHLGTDTQYF,TGTGCCTTTGGGGGACTTCGGGACCACCTGGGGACAGATACGCAGTATTTT
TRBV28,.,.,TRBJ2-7,CASSTRDALPDEQYF,TGTGCCAGCAGTACCCGGGACGCATTACCGGACGAGCAGTACTTC
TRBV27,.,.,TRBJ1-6,CASSLQGWNSPLHF,TGTGCCAGCAGTTTACAGGGGTGGAATTCACCCCTCCACTTT
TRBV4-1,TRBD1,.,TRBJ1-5,CASSQVGTGNQPQHF,TGCGCCAGCAGCCAAGTCGGGACAGGGAATCAGCCCCAGCATTTT
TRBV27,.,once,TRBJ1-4,CASSLYRSNEKLFF,TGTGCCAGCAGTTTATATAGGTCTAATGAAAAACTGTTTTTT
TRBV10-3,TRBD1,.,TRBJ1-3,CASTTGGRSGNTIYF,TGTGCCAGTACGACAGGGGGCCGCTCTGGAAACACCATATATTTT
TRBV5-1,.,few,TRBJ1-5,CASSLAEGQPQHF,TGCGCCAGCAGCTTGGCCGAGGGTCAGCCCCAGCATTTT
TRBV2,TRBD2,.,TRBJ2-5,CASSKLAGGILGETQYF,TGTGCCAGCAGTAAACTAGCGGGGGGGATATTAGGCGAGACCCAGTACTTC
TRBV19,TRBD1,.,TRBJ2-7,CAVWTGDEQYF,TGTGCCGTATGGACAGGGGACGAGCAGTACTTC
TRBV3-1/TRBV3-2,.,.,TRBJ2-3,CASSHPILGNRYF,TGTGCCAGCAGCCACCCTATACTCGGAAACCGGTATTTT
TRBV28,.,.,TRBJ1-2,CASSLAGDGYTF,TGTGCCAGCAGTTTGGCGGGGGATGGCTACACCTTC
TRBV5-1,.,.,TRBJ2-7,CASSTGTLDYEQYF,TGCGCCAGCAGCACCGGGACTCTGGACTACGAGCAGTACTTC
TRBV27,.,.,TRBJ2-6,CASSFTISGANVLTF,TGTGCCAGCAGTTTCACTATCTCTGGGGCCAACGTCCTGACTTTC
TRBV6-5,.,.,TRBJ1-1,CASEFVFDRNTEAFF,TGTGCCAGCGAGTTCGTTTTTGACAGAAACACTGAAGCTTTCTTT
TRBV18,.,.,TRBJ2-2,CASSPGNANTGELFF,TGTGCCAGCTCACCGGGGAACGCGAACACCGGGGAGCTGTTTTTT
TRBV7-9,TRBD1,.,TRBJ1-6,CASSLDRGASPLHF,TGTGCCAGCAGCCTAGACAGGGGGGCTTCACCCCTCCACTTT
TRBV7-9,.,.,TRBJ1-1,CASSPRQVLNTEAFF,TGTGCCAGCAGCCCCCGACAGGTCCTGAACACTGAAGCTTTCTTT
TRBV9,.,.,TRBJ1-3,CASSVGQANGNTIYF,TGTGCCAGCAGCGTAGGGCAGGCTAACGGAAACACCATATATTTT
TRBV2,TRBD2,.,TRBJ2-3,CASSPTSGGADTQYF,TGTGCCAGCAGTCCGACTAGCGGGGGAGCAGATACGCAGTATTTT
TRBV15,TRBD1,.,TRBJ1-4,CATSGSRKQGLSEKLFF,TGTGCCACCAGCGGCAGCAGGAAACAGGGGTTAAGTGAAAAACTGTTTTTT
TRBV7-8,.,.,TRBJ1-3,CASSLARGVGNTIYF,TGTGCCAGCAGCTTAGCCCGCGGGGTCGGAAACACCATATATTTT
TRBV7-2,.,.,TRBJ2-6,CASSSPLSGANVLTF,TGTGCCAGCAGCTCCCCTCTCTCTGGGGCCAACGTCCTGACTTTC
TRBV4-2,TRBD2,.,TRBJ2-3,CASSQDYMLLAGGADTQYF,TGTGCCAGCAGCCAAGACTACATGCTACTAGCGGGGGGGGCAGATACGCAGTATTTT
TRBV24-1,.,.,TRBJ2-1,CATSENNEQFF,TGTGCCACCAGTGAAAACAATGAGCAGTTCTTC
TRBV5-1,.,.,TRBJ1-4,CASSLLANEKLFF,TGCGCCAGCAGCCTCTTGGCTAATGAAAAACTGTTTTTT
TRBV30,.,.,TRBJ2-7,CAWMGGGSYEQYF,TGTGCCTGGATGGGGGGAGGATCCTACGAGCAGTACTTC